Below are 31 T cell receptor beta chains sequenced from a single sample in a study of identical twins. TCRdb reprocessed the 5' RACE reads with MiXCR, giving one entry per CDR3 protein. Altogether approximately 600,000 distinct CDR3 sequences are present, roughly 6.6% being singletons, with the ten largest covering over 1.5%. Separately, the same data were catalogued under a study of yellow fever vaccine responses in identical twins.

Sequenced: PBMCs. The source is a woman aged 18-29 years in good health.

This chain connects TRBV20-1 to TRBJ2-1; D not certain. V was cut by 0 bases and J by 5 bases, with 14 bases left in between. The CDR3 extends over 15 amino acids. CDR1 is DFQATT and CDR2 is SNEGSKA in the germline V gene (reference sequence). This CDR3 is CSARDPGSNNNEQFF. CDR3 DNA: TGCAGTGCTAGAGATCCGGGCTCTAATAACAATGAGCAGTTCTTC.

The rearrangement links TRBV5-4 to TRBJ1-1; a weak D match, TRBD1 (5 bases). V lost 0 bases and J 2 bases, leaving 8 bases between the germline ends. The CDR3 is made up of 14 amino acids. Germline V gene sequence: CDR1 SGHNT, CDR2 YYREEE (reference sequence). CDR3 DNA: TGTGCCAGCAGCTTGGGGACACGCAACACTGAAGCTTTCTTT. This sequence encodes CASSLGTRNTEAFF.

This clonotype was found many times. This chain uses TRBV7-9 with TRBJ2-3; D gene unclear. The CDR3 contains 12 residues. Per the germline V gene, CDR1 is SEHNR and CDR2 is FQNEAQ (reference sequence). Between the trimmed V and J ends, which lost 5 bases and 4 bases, there was a span of 7 bases. Here the CDR3 DNA reads TGTGCCAGCAGCCACTTCTCAGATACGCAGTATTTT. This encodes CASSHFSDTQYF.

This clonotype was detected only a few times. V usage is TRBV6-1 and J usage is TRBJ1-5; D perhaps matches TRBD1 (5 bases). This CDR3 is 13 amino acids long. V was shortened by 4 bases and J by 6 bases, with 10 bases between the two germline ends. Germline values: CDR1 MNHNS, CDR2 SASEGT. CDR3 coding DNA: TGTGCCAGCAGTGTCAGGGAGGGTCAGCCCCAGCATTTT. This translates into CASSVREGQPQHF.

Ten or more counts support this clonotype. This chain uses TRBV4-1 with TRBJ1-1; D ambiguous. The CDR3 totals 17 residues. Germline CDR1 MGHRA, CDR2 YSYEKL. V was clipped by 1 base and J by 1 base, with 16 bases between them. The CDR3 nucleotides read TGCGCCAGCAGCCAAGGAGGGTTGGGGAAATCGAACACTGAAGCTTTCTTT. This encodes CASSQGGLGKSNTEAFF.

This chain uses TRBV7-2 with TRBJ2-3; TRBD2 matches at 8 bases. V shed 1 base, J shed 7 bases, and the junction held 10 bases outside the gene matches. This CDR3 has 16 residues. Looked up from germline, CDR1 is SGHTA and CDR2 is FQGNSA. The CDR3 reads CASSLVAGLDMHTQYF. In nucleotides, the CDR3 is TGTGCCAGCAGCTTAGTGGCGGGACTAGATATGCATACGCAGTATTTT. Looking up the rest from reference TRBV7-2 and TRBJ2-3 gives the full variable domain: GAGVSQSPSNKVTEKGKDVELRCDPISGHTALYWYRQSLGQGLEFLIYFQGNSAPDKSGLPSDRFSAERTGGSVSTLTIQRTQQEDSAVYLCASSLVAGLDMHTQYFGPGTRLTVL.

The J gene is TRBJ2-1, the V gene TRBV2; 14 bases are shared with TRBD2. V lost 11 bases and J lost 9; bases outside the gene matches: 9. The CDR3 totals 14 residues. Germline V gene lookup returns CDR1 SNHLY and CDR2 FYNNEI. In nucleotides, the CDR3 is TGTGCCGCTCTGGGGACTAGCGGGAGTTCTGAGCAGTTCTTC. Translating it yields CAALGTSGSSEQFF.

This chain connects TRBV28 to TRBJ2-7; no clear D gene. The CDR3 covers 13 residues. Between the trimmed V and J ends, which lost 6 bases and 3 bases, there was a span of 12 bases. CDR1 and CDR2 (germline): MDHEN, SYDVKM. The CDR3: CASSLVHSYEQYF. The CDR3 DNA sequence: TGTGCCAGCAGCCTCGTTCACAGCTACGAGCAGTACTTC. The entire variable domain, with the rest obtained from reference TRBV28 and TRBJ2-7, is as follows: DVKVTQSSRYLVKRTGEKVFLECVQDMDHENMFWYRQDPGLGLRLIYFSYDVKMKEKGDIPEGYSVSREKKERFSLILESASTNQTSMYLCASSLVHSYEQYFGPGTRLTVT.

J is TRBJ2-7 and V is TRBV18, with 10 bases matching TRBD1. The junction had 11 bases not matched to a gene; V was cut back by 5 bases and J by 7 bases. The CDR3 is 15 residues long. Looked up from germline, CDR1 is KGHSH and CDR2 is LQKENI. DNA for the CDR3: TGTGCCAGCTCATCCACCGGGACAGGGGTAAGAGAGCAGTACTTC. Translated: CASSSTGTGVREQYF. Based on the CDR3 plus reference TRBV18 and TRBJ2-7, the full variable domain is NAGVMQNPRHLVRRRGQEARLRCSPMKGHSHVYWYRQLPEEGLKFMVYLQKENIIDESGMPKERFSAEFPKEGPSILRIQQVVRGDSAAYFCASSSTGTGVREQYFGPGTRLTVT.

This clonotype came up many times. V is TRBV13 and J is TRBJ2-1, with D unclear. CDR1 PRHDT and CDR2 FYEKMQ come from the germline V gene (reference sequence). V was cut by 0 bases and J by 13 bases, with 7 bases left in between. The CDR3 covers 11 residues. CDR3 sequence reads: CASSLGFGQFF. CDR3 in DNA: TGTGCCAGCAGCTTAGGCTTTGGCCAGTTCTTC.

In this sample, this clonotype turned up many times. The CDR3 nucleotides are TGTGCCAGCAGTTTAATGGATGAAAAACTGTTTTTT. Encoded protein: CASSLMDEKLFF. V and J are TRBV12-3 or TRBV12-4 and TRBJ1-4; D not certain. Trimming left V 2 bases short and J 6 bases short, with 4 bases between. The CDR3 sequence is 12 residues long.

This clonotype was observed at least ten times. The rearrangement links TRBV4-1 to TRBJ2-6; D perhaps matches TRBD1 (5 bases). Deletions cut 2 bases from V and 0 bases from J, with 5 bases between. The CDR3 length is 15 residues. In germline, CDR1 is MGHRA, CDR2 YSYEKL. The CDR3 loop reads CASSQQGSGANVLTF. As DNA, the CDR3 is TGCGCCAGCAGCCAACAGGGCTCTGGGGCCAACGTCCTGACTTTC.

The gene calls are TRBV28 and TRBJ1-5; D not resolved. V shed 7 bases and J shed 1 base, with 8 bases lying between them. CDR1 MDHEN and CDR2 SYDVKM come from the germline V gene. CDR3 length: 13 amino acids. CDR3 in amino acids: CASKTASNQPQHF. As DNA, the CDR3 is TGTGCCAGCAAAACGGCAAGCAATCAGCCCCAGCATTTT.

This clonotype was observed many times. The J gene is TRBJ2-7, the V gene TRBV27; 7 bases agree with TRBD2. The CDR3 sequence is 15 residues long. Germline V CDR1 and CDR2: MNHEY, SMNVEV (reference sequence). The V and J ends lost 8 bases and 5 bases, in that order; junction bases with no gene match: 15. The CDR3 loop is CASYPWAGEAHEQYF. The CDR3 nucleotides read TGTGCCAGCTACCCTTGGGCGGGAGAGGCTCACGAGCAGTACTTC.

This clonotype was detected only a few times. This chain connects TRBV20-1 to TRBJ1-2; perhaps TRBD1 as D (5 bases). The germline V gene has CDR1 DFQATT and CDR2 SNEGSKA (reference sequence). V was cut by 0 bases and J by 4 bases, with 15 bases left in between. The CDR3 length is 15 residues. This chain's CDR3 is CSARDGARESYGYTF. In DNA form, the CDR3 reads TGCAGTGCTAGAGATGGAGCCAGGGAGAGCTATGGCTACACCTTC.

Ten or more counts support this clonotype. The chain combines TRBV19 with TRBJ1-1; no firm D call. In germline, CDR1 is LNHDA, CDR2 SQIVND (reference sequence). Trimming stripped 6 bases from V and 5 bases from J, with 7 bases between. The CDR3 totals 11 residues. CDR3 nucleotide sequence: TGTGCCAGTAGCAGGCATACTGAAGCTTTCTTT. This translates into CASSRHTEAFF. Drawing the rest from reference TRBV19 and TRBJ1-1, the complete variable domain is DGGITQSPKYLFRKEGQNVTLSCEQNLNHDAMYWYRQDPGQGLRLIYYSQIVNDFQKGDIAEGYSVSREKKESFPLTVTSAQKNPTAFYLCASSRHTEAFFGQGTRLTVV.

This rearrangement joins TRBV24-1 to TRBJ2-1, with 7 bases lining up with TRBD2. Trimming took 3 bases from V and 6 from J; bases not matched to a gene: 7. The CDR3 runs 15 residues. Germline assignment: CDR1 KGHDR and CDR2 SFDVKD. This chain's CDR3 is CATSDPSGEPNEQFF. The CDR3 DNA is TGTGCCACCAGTGATCCGAGCGGGGAACCCAATGAGCAGTTCTTC.

This clonotype was detected only a few times. The rearrangement links TRBV6-5 to TRBJ2-7, with D possibly being TRBD1 or TRBD2 (5 bases each). This CDR3 spans 16 amino acids. Germline CDR1 and CDR2: MNHEY and SVGAGI. V lost 0 bases and J 2 bases, leaving 14 bases between the germline ends. CDR3 residues: CASSYSRGTGAYEQYV. The DNA for the CDR3 is TGTGCCAGCAGTTACTCGAGGGGTACAGGAGCCTACGAGCAGTACGTC.

Ten or more counts support this clonotype. The chain is built from TRBV2 and TRBJ2-1; D possibly corresponds to TRBD1 (5 bases). The CDR3 length is 11 residues. Trimming removed 4 bases at V and 8 bases at J, with 6 bases between. Germline CDR1 SNHLY, CDR2 FYNNEI. CDR3 protein: CASSGGDEQFF. The CDR3 bases are TGTGCCAGCAGTGGGGGCGATGAGCAGTTCTTC.

CDR3 sequence: CASSLKLKGQGVTEAFF. CDR3 DNA: TGTGCCAGCAGCTTAAAGTTGAAGGGACAGGGAGTCACTGAAGCTTTCTTT. This sequence joins TRBV13 and TRBJ1-1; 9 bases line up with TRBD1. The J segment lost 4 bases and the V segment lost 2 bases, leaving 11 bases of the junction unmatched. Germline CDR1 reads PRHDT; CDR2 reads FYEKMQ (reference sequence). The CDR3 spans 17 residues.

The gene calls are TRBV4-1 and TRBJ2-1, with 8 bases identical to TRBD2. Germline values: CDR1 MGHRA, CDR2 YSYEKL. The CDR3 loop spans 18 amino acids. J was trimmed by 3 bases and V by 0 bases; bases with no gene match: 10. The CDR3 here is CASSQDRVSSGYYNEQFF. The CDR3 coding sequence is TGCGCCAGCAGCCAAGACCGGGTGTCTAGCGGGTACTACAATGAGCAGTTCTTC.

This clonotype was seen more than once but under ten times. V gene TRBV27 combines with J gene TRBJ2-5; 15 nucleotides line up with TRBD2. With 4 bases clipped from V and 5 bases from J, the junction kept 8 bases outside the gene matches. Germline-derived CDR1 and CDR2 are MNHEY and SMNVEV (reference sequence). The CDR3 consists of 17 residues. CDR3 in DNA: TGTGCCAGCAGTTCCCCCGGGACTAGCGGGAGGTCGGAGACCCAGTACTTC. The encoded protein is CASSSPGTSGRSETQYF.

This clonotype was observed many times. This rearrangement joins TRBV7-8 to TRBJ2-1; 13 bases fit TRBD2. V lost 5 bases and J lost 7; bases outside the gene matches: 8. The CDR3 runs 16 residues. In germline, CDR1 is SGHVS, CDR2 FQNEAQ. In DNA form, the CDR3 reads TGTGCCAGCAGCCTACTAGCGGGAGGGTCCGGAAATGAGCAGTTCTTC. Its protein is CASSLLAGGSGNEQFF. Filled out from reference TRBV7-8 and TRBJ2-1, the complete variable domain reads GAGVSQSPRYKVAKRGQDVALRCDPISGHVSLFWYQQALGQGPEFLTYFQNEAQLDKSGLPSDRFFAERPEGSVSTLKIQRTQQEDSAVYLCASSLLAGGSGNEQFFGPGTRLTVL.

This clonotype was counted at least ten times. This chain's CDR3 is CASSLDSGYEQYF. CDR3 nucleotide sequence: TGCGCCAGCAGCTTGGACAGCGGGTACGAGCAGTACTTC. The V call is TRBV5-1, the J call TRBJ2-7; D perhaps matches TRBD2 (6 bases). The germline CDR1 and CDR2 sequences are SGHRS and YFSETQ. Trimming shortened V by 0 bases and J by 4 bases, and 8 bases separated the two germline ends. The CDR3 totals 13 residues. Full variable domain (outside the CDR3, taken from reference TRBV5-1 and TRBJ2-7): KAGVTQTPRYLIKTRGQQVTLSCSPISGHRSVSWYQQTPGQGLQFLFEYFSETQRNKGNFPGRFSGRQFSNSRSEMNVSTLELGDSALYLCASSLDSGYEQYFGPGTRLTVT.

This clonotype was seen more than once but under ten times. The chain links TRBV5-6 to TRBJ2-2; tentatively, D is TRBD2 (6 bases). The CDR3 length is 16 residues. Trimming shortened V by 5 bases and J by 2 bases, and 16 bases separated the two germline ends. Per the germline V gene, CDR1 is SGHDT and CDR2 is YYEEEE. The DNA of the CDR3 is TGTGCCAGCAGACCTTGGGGGGAGTATAACACCGGGGAGCTGTTTTTT. Translating it yields CASRPWGEYNTGELFF.

This clonotype was seen more than once but under ten times. The rearrangement joins TRBV10-3 to TRBJ2-2, with 8 bases matching TRBD2. CDR1 and CDR2 from the germline V gene are ENHRY and SYGVKD. After removal of 5 bases from V and 5 bases from J, the junction contained 10 bases not matched to a gene. This CDR3 has 16 residues. The CDR3 nucleotides are TGTGCCATCAGTACCGGGACTAGGAGTCGTACCGGGGAGCTGTTTTTT. Its translation is CAISTGTRSRTGELFF.

This clonotype was counted at least ten times. V usage is TRBV24-1 and J usage is TRBJ1-2; no definite D call. The germline gives CDR1 KGHDR, CDR2 SFDVKD. The CDR3 is made up of 13 amino acids. Trimming pared 3 bases from V and 11 bases from J, leaving 15 bases between. This CDR3 is CATSDQRGIGYTF. CDR3 bases: TGTGCCACCAGTGATCAACGGGGTATCGGGTACACCTTC.

V and J are TRBV10-3 and TRBJ2-3, with D unresolved. The ends were cut back, 3 bases at V and 1 base at J, with 5 bases in the middle. The CDR3 is 13 amino acids. Germline CDR1 ENHRY, CDR2 SYGVKD. The CDR3 loop is CAISDGGTDTQYF. The CDR3 bases are TGTGCCATCAGTGACGGCGGCACAGATACGCAGTATTTT.

This clonotype was found many times. The chain combines TRBV10-3 with TRBJ1-2; D remains ambiguous. Germline V gives CDR1 ENHRY, CDR2 SYGVKD. This CDR3 has 12 amino acids. Trimming took off 5 bases at V and 7 bases at J, with 11 bases between the two ends. The DNA of the CDR3 is TGTGCCATCAGTATCCAGCAAGCTGGCTACACCTTC. This codes for CAISIQQAGYTF.

This clonotype has only a few counts. The gene calls are TRBV28 and TRBJ2-4; a possible D gene is TRBD1 (5 bases). The CDR3 sequence is 19 residues long. The germline V and J ends were trimmed by 5 bases and 2 bases, with 25 bases remaining between them. Germline CDR1 reads MDHEN; CDR2 reads SYDVKM. The CDR3 nucleotides are TGTGCCAGCAGTGCCCTGAGCCAGGGCCTACCTTTAACCAAAAACATTCAGTACTTC. Its translation is CASSALSQGLPLTKNIQYF.

This clonotype was observed many times. The rearrangement joins TRBV7-7 to TRBJ2-3, with 12 nucleotides matching TRBD1. The CDR3 is made up of 16 amino acids. The germline V gene has CDR1 SSHAT and CDR2 FNYEAQ (reference sequence). V lost 6 bases, J lost 4 bases, and 8 bases stayed unmatched. The CDR3 DNA reads as TGTGCCAGCAGTCCCCCGGGACAGGGGGCCCCAGATACGCAGTATTTT. Translated: CASSPPGQGAPDTQYF.